These 30 T cell receptor beta chains were all obtained from the same sample, sequenced in a study of blood T cell repertoires in COVID-19. Assay used: immunoSEQ multiplex PCR; TCRdb lists only in-frame clones, some missing. The table has just over 95,000 clones, roughly four fifths seen once; the top ten hold around 4%. Sequenced sample: peripheral blood. These receptors were collected from a man between 60 and 70 years old with acute or convalescent COVID-19.

The chain recombines TRBV30 with TRBJ2-3; no reliable D call. Trimming removed 0 bases at V and 5 bases at J, with 9 bases between. The germline gives CDR1 GTSNPN, CDR2 SVGIG (reference sequence). This CDR3 has 13 residues. For the CDR3, the DNA is TGTGCCTGGAGTGTACAGACCGGAGATACGCAGTATTTT. Its translation: CAWSVQTGDTQYF.

The gene calls are TRBV14 and TRBJ1-4, with D possibly matching TRBD1 (6 bases). CDR3 size: 17 residues. From germline, CDR1 is SGHDN and CDR2 FVKESK. Trimming left V 1 base short and J 6 bases short, with 18 bases between. CDR3 residues: CASSQGRSRGAYEKLFF. The CDR3 DNA follows: TGTGCCAGCAGCCAAGGGAGGAGCCGGGGGGCTTATGAAAAACTGTTTTTT.

This chain uses TRBV7-9 with TRBJ1-1; D may be TRBD1 (5 bases). The CDR3 extends over 12 amino acids. Trimming took 11 bases from V and 1 from J, leaving 11 bases between them. Looked up from germline, CDR1 is SEHNR and CDR2 is FQNEAQ (reference sequence). The CDR3 region has the DNA TGTGCCGTAGAAACAGGGAACACTGAAGCTTTCTTT. Residues: CAVETGNTEAFF. Using reference TRBV7-9 and TRBJ1-1 for the parts outside the CDR3, the full variable domain is DTGVSQNPRHKITKRGQNVTFRCDPISEHNRLYWYRQTLGQGPEFLTYFQNEAQLEKSRLLSDRFSAERPKGSFSTLEIQRTEQGDSAMYLCAVETGNTEAFFGQGTRLTVV.

This clone has a single count. V is TRBV4-1 and J is TRBJ1-4, with 7 bases that match TRBD1. V was clipped by 0 bases and J by 13 bases; unmatched bases: 14. Germline values: CDR1 MGHRA, CDR2 YSYEKL. This CDR3 spans 16 amino acids. CDR3 in DNA: TGCGCCAGCAGCCAAGATTATGGGACAGATCCCTCCAGACTGTTTTTT. This translates into CASSQDYGTDPSRLFF.

The rearrangement links TRBV10-3 to TRBJ2-1; TRBD2 aligns across 7 bases. The V gene end was trimmed by 4 bases and the J gene end by 8 bases; junction bases not matched to a gene: 8. CDR3 length equals 14 residues. Germline assignment: CDR1 ENHRY and CDR2 SYGVKD. CDR3 nucleotides: TGTGCCATCAGTGTGGAGCGGGCGGGGGATGAGCAGTTCTTC. Encoded protein: CAISVERAGDEQFF.

This clone occurred a few times. The chain is built from TRBV18 and TRBJ2-7; 8 bases are shared with TRBD2. The CDR3 consists of 14 residues. V gave up 5 bases and J gave up 6 bases; unmatched junction bases: 9. From germline, CDR1 is KGHSH and CDR2 LQKENI. The CDR3 DNA reads TGTGCCAGCTCATCATTTAGCGGGGAGGCCGAGCAGTACTTC. It specifies CASSSFSGEAEQYF.

The rearrangement links TRBV6-5 to TRBJ1-1, with TRBD1 matching 7 bases. Germline V gene data show CDR1 as MNHEY and CDR2 as SVGAGI. This CDR3 region has 13 residues. V gave up 5 bases and J gave up 4 bases; unmatched junction bases: 4. The CDR3 DNA reads TGTGCCAGCAGTAGACAGGGCCTCACTGAAGCTTTCTTT. Translating gives CASSRQGLTEAFF.

This clone has only one observation. The rearrangement links TRBV19 to TRBJ1-2; D is uncertain. CDR1 is LNHDA and CDR2 is SQIVND in the germline V gene (reference sequence). The CDR3 runs to 14 residues. Trimming shortened V by 3 bases and J by 4 bases, and 12 bases separated the two germline ends. For the CDR3, the DNA is TGTGCCAGTAGTATTGGTTCAGGATCCTATGGCTACACCTTC. It translates to CASSIGSGSYGYTF.

There are a few counts of this clone. The chain has TRBV15 and TRBJ1-1, with D perhaps matching TRBD1 (6 bases). The ends were cut back, 3 bases at V and 5 bases at J, with 10 bases in the middle. Germline values: CDR1 LNHNV, CDR2 YYDKDF (reference sequence). CDR3 size: 13 residues. CDR3 bases: TGTGCCACCAGCAGGGACAGCGGAACTGAAGCTTTCTTT. Its protein is CATSRDSGTEAFF.

This clone occurred a few times. This sequence joins TRBV7-3 and TRBJ1-1; D ambiguous. In germline, CDR1 is SGHTA, CDR2 FQGTGA. The V and J ends lost 5 bases and 4 bases respectively, with 11 bases between them. This CDR3 has 13 amino acids. The chain's CDR3 is CASSPTPFTEAFF. CDR3 bases: TGTGCCAGCAGCCCAACACCATTCACTGAAGCTTTCTTT.

The gene calls are TRBV10-3 and TRBJ2-3; 7 bases fit TRBD2. CDR3 size: 15 residues. Germline V gives CDR1 ENHRY, CDR2 SYGVKD. V lost 3 bases and J lost 2; bases outside the gene matches: 5. Here the CDR3 reads CAISDRGGSTDTQYF. In DNA, the CDR3 is TGTGCCATCAGTGACCGCGGGGGTTCCACAGATACGCAGTATTTT.

The rearrangement joins TRBV27 to TRBJ1-4; no reliable D call. Between the trimmed V and J ends, which lost 4 bases and 8 bases, there was a span of 8 bases. Germline CDR1 MNHEY, CDR2 SMNVEV (reference sequence). CDR3 length equals 12 residues. The CDR3 spells CASSSSREKLFF. The CDR3, as DNA: TGTGCCAGCAGTTCGTCCCGGGAAAAACTGTTTTTT.

This chain joins TRBV3-1 (or the pseudogene TRBV3-2) and TRBJ1-1, with D uncertain. This CDR3 spans 13 amino acids. With 0 bases removed from V and 11 bases from J, the gap between germline ends came to 13 bases. In germline, CDR1 is LGHDT, CDR2 YNNKEL (reference sequence). The CDR3 sequence: CASSQDRRDWAFF. DNA for the CDR3: TGTGCCAGCAGCCAAGATCGTAGAGATTGGGCTTTCTTT.

This clone was counted between two and nine times. The chain couples TRBV30 to TRBJ2-5; D possibly corresponds to TRBD2 (6 bases). The CDR3 spans 12 residues. In germline, CDR1 is GTSNPN, CDR2 SVGIG (reference sequence). V shed 3 bases and J shed 5 bases, with 10 bases lying between them. The CDR3 spells CAWRGGGETQYF. The CDR3 DNA is TGTGCCTGGAGGGGAGGTGGGGAGACCCAGTACTTC.

The chain uses TRBV4-3 and TRBJ1-1; D is uncertain. CDR3 length equals 14 residues. Per germline, CDR1 LGHNA and CDR2 YSLEER. Trimming stripped 1 base from V and 1 base from J, with 7 bases between. CDR3 coding DNA: TGCGCCAGCAGCCAAGCCGGGAAGAACACTGAAGCTTTCTTT. It translates to CASSQAGKNTEAFF.

The J gene is TRBJ2-7, the V gene TRBV18, with D tentatively TRBD2 (7 bases). The V gene's germline CDR1 is KGHSH and CDR2 LQKENI. The CDR3 contains 13 residues. Deletions cut 10 bases from V and 5 bases from J, with 18 bases between. For the CDR3, the DNA is TGTGCCACCGCCTCAGGGGCGGGAGACGAGCAGTACGTC. Encoded protein: CATASGAGDEQYV.

The rearrangement links TRBV25-1 to TRBJ2-1; TRBD2 matches at 12 bases. Trimming at V came to 6 bases and at J to 5 bases, leaving 5 bases not matched to a gene. Germline values: CDR1 MGHDK, CDR2 SYGVNS. The CDR3 totals 15 residues. Written as DNA, the CDR3 is TGTGCCAGCAGCCCTCGACTAGCGGGGGACAATGAGCAGTTCTTC. It specifies CASSPRLAGDNEQFF.

CDR3 DNA sequence: TGTGCCAGCAGCTTCTATCGGGGAAATGAGCAGTTCTTC. Its protein product is CASSFYRGNEQFF. The V gene is TRBV5-5, the J gene TRBJ2-1, with D tentatively TRBD2 (5 bases). V was shortened by 2 bases and J by 7 bases, with 10 bases between the two germline ends. The germline V gene encodes CDR1 SGHKS and CDR2 YYEKEE (reference sequence). CDR3 length: 13 amino acids.

The chain is built from TRBV5-6 and TRBJ1-1; D remains ambiguous. Trimming removed 4 bases at V and 0 bases at J, with 7 bases between. CDR1 SGHDT and CDR2 YYEEEE come from the germline V gene. The CDR3 covers 13 residues. The CDR3 bases are TGTGCCAGCAGCAACTCAATGAACACTGAAGCTTTCTTT. Translated, it gives CASSNSMNTEAFF.

This rearrangement joins TRBV9 to TRBJ2-5; 8 bases agree with TRBD1. There are 16 residues in the CDR3. CDR1 SGDLS and CDR2 YYNGEE come from the germline V gene. J was trimmed by 2 bases and V by 1 base; bases with no gene match: 7. This chain's CDR3 is CASSVRQGLVQETQYF. In DNA form, the CDR3 reads TGTGCCAGCAGCGTAAGACAGGGGCTGGTACAAGAGACCCAGTACTTC.

The chain uses TRBV21-1 and TRBJ2-4; the D call in the table, TRBD2, was not verified against the DNA. TRBV21-1 is labeled a pseudogene. The CDR3 loop spans 15 amino acids. CDR3 residues: CASTSCAEGKNIQYF. For the CDR3, the DNA is TGTGCCAGCACATCCTGCGCGGAGGGGAAAAACATTCAGTACTTC.

This rearrangement joins TRBV12-5 to TRBJ2-1; perhaps TRBD1 as D (6 bases). The V gene lost 6 bases and the J gene lost 4 bases, with 13 bases spanning the gap. Germline CDR1 is LGHNT and CDR2 is FRNRAP. CDR3 size: 14 residues. DNA of the CDR3: TGTGCTAGTGGCCCAACAGGGCTATACAATGAGCAGTTCTTC. Its protein product is CASGPTGLYNEQFF.

The chain carries TRBV27 and TRBJ2-1, with D possibly TRBD1 on 6 matching bases. The CDR3 runs 15 residues. V was trimmed by 4 bases and J by 2 bases, leaving 12 bases between them. Germline CDR1 MNHEY, CDR2 SMNVEV (reference sequence). CDR3 sequence: CASSSLDRTYNEQFF. In DNA, the CDR3 is TGTGCCAGCAGTTCCCTAGACAGGACCTACAATGAGCAGTTCTTC.

The chain couples TRBV11-2 to TRBJ2-1; D is ambiguous. Trimming left V 2 bases short and J 12 bases short, with 11 bases between. Germline V lookup: CDR1 SGHAT, CDR2 FQNNGV. The CDR3 loop spans 12 amino acids. The CDR3, as DNA: TGTGCCAGCAGCTTATTAAAGTTCGGGCAGTTCTTC. It codes for CASSLLKFGQFF.

The chain links TRBV6-4 to TRBJ2-1; D call uncertain. This CDR3 comprises 13 residues. Germline assignment: CDR1 MRHNA and CDR2 SNTAGT. Trimming left V 8 bases short and J 8 bases short, with 16 bases between. CDR3 region: CASSEESRHEQFF. The CDR3 nucleotides read TGTGCCAGCTCTGAGGAGTCCCGCCATGAGCAGTTCTTC.

This CDR3 is CASSPSGGHTEAFF. In DNA form, the CDR3 reads TGTGCCAGCTCACCATCGGGGGGCCACACTGAAGCTTTCTTT. The chain combines TRBV18 with TRBJ1-1, with D tentatively TRBD1 (6 bases). V shed 2 bases and J shed 3 bases, with 10 bases lying between them. The CDR3 covers 14 residues. Germline V gene data show CDR1 as KGHSH and CDR2 as LQKENI.

This clone has a handful of counts. CDR3 sequence: CASSLAGEYYGYTF. The CDR3 region has the DNA TGTGCCAGCAGCTTAGCAGGAGAATACTATGGCTACACCTTC. This sequence joins TRBV7-9 and TRBJ1-2; no reliable D call. Germline V gene lookup returns CDR1 SEHNR and CDR2 FQNEAQ (reference sequence). This CDR3 is built from 14 residues. Trimming cost V 0 bases and J 3 bases, with 8 bases left between them.

The chain couples TRBV28 to TRBJ1-6; 7 nucleotides match TRBD1. V shed 3 bases, J shed 13 bases, and the junction held 15 bases outside the gene matches. The CDR3 consists of 16 residues. The germline CDR1 and CDR2 sequences are MDHEN and SYDVKM. CDR3 in DNA: TGTGCCAGCAGTTTCGGGCGGGACAGCCCCTTCGGGCCCCTCCACTTT. This codes for CASSFGRDSPFGPLHF.

The chain links TRBV7-9 to TRBJ1-2, with D maybe TRBD1 (6 bases). This CDR3 contains 13 residues. The V and J ends lost 5 bases and 2 bases respectively, with 9 bases between them. The germline CDR1 and CDR2 sequences are SEHNR and FQNEAQ (reference sequence). The CDR3 loop is CASSHTGNYGYTF. As DNA, the CDR3 is TGTGCCAGCAGCCACACAGGGAACTATGGCTACACCTTC.

The chain employs TRBV3-1 (or the pseudogene TRBV3-2) and TRBJ2-7; D perhaps matches TRBD2 (6 bases). The CDR3 is 13 residues long. In germline, CDR1 is LGHDT, CDR2 YNNKEL (reference sequence). Trimming left V 3 bases short and J 7 bases short, with 13 bases between. The CDR3 DNA reads TGTGCCAGCAGCCAGGGGGACTGGAATGAGCAGTACGTC. It is translated as CASSQGDWNEQYV.